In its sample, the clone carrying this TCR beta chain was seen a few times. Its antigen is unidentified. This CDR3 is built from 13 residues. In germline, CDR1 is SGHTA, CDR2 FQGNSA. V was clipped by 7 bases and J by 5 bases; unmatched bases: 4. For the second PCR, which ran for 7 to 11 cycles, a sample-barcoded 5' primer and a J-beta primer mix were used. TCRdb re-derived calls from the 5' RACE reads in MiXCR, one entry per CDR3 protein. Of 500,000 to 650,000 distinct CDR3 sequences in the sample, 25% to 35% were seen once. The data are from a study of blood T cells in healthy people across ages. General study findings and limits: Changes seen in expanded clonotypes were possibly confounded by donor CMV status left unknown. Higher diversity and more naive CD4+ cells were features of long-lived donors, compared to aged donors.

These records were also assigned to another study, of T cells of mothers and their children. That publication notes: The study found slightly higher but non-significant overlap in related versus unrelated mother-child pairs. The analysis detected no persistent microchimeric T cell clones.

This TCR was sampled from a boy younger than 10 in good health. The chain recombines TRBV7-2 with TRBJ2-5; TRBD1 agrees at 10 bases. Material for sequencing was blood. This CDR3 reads CASMTGGRETQYF. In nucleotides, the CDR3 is TGTGCCAGCATGACAGGGGGCCGGGAGACCCAGTACTTC.